The clone carrying this T cell receptor (beta chain) has more than one count but fewer than ten. As yet, its antigen is unknown. Over 95% purity was reached by all sorted populations. The entry originates in a study of beta chain features in type 1 diabetes. Background on the study: The study found patients and healthy donors alike in age, gender and cell yields. Broader study findings: In these data, an HLA type influence on TCRB rearrangement remained unresolved. Moderate yet significant TCRB CDR3 shortening was seen in Type 1 diabetes patients in all four CD4+ subsets.

The CDR3 runs 15 residues. Germline loops: CDR1 SNHLY, CDR2 FYNNEI. V was shortened by 4 bases and J by 3 bases, with 13 bases between the two germline ends. Expressed TCRB transcripts got sequenced, as all isolated RNA was reverse transcribed. Sequencing of naive, central memory and regulatory T cell samples gave an average of around 3.8 million reads. Assay used: immunoSEQ multiplex PCR; TCRdb lists only in-frame clones, some missing. The profile shows hundreds of thousands of clones, around 15% of them singletons. This sequence originates from a man aged 18 to 29 with type 1 diabetes. Sequenced: naive CD4+ T cells from blood. This rearrangement joins TRBV2 to TRBJ1-5, with D perhaps TRBD1 (5 bases). The CDR3 bases are TGTGCCAGCAGTGGCGGAGGGGCGCCCAATCAGCCCCAGCATTTT. Its translation is CASSGGGAPNQPQHF. Complete variable domain (other parts from reference TRBV2 and TRBJ1-5): EPEVTQTPSHQVTQMGQEVILRCVPISNHLYFYWYRQILGQKVEFLVSFYNNEISEKSEIFDDQFSVERPDGSNFTLKIRSTKLEDSAMYFCASSGGGAPNQPQHFGDGTRLSIL.